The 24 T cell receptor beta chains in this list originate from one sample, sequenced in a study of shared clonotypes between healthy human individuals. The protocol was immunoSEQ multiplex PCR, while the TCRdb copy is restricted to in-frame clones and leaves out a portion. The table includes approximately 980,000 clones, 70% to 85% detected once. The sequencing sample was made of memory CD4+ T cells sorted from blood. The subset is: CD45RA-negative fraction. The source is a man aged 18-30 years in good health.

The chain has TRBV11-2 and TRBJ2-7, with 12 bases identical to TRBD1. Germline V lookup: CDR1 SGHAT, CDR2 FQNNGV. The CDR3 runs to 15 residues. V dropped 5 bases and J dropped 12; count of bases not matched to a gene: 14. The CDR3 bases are TGTGCCAGCAGCCCGGGACAGGGGGCTTGGGCAGGGCTGTACTTC. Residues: CASSPGQGAWAGLYF.

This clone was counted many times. This CDR3 reads CASSLSRGSPGANVLTF. CDR3 DNA sequence: TGTGCCAGCAGCTTATCAAGGGGGAGTCCTGGGGCCAACGTCCTGACTTTC. V is TRBV11-2 and J is TRBJ2-6, with D perhaps TRBD1 (6 bases). The CDR3 loop spans 17 amino acids. The V gene lost 2 bases and the J gene lost 2 bases, with 13 bases spanning the gap. The germline V gene has CDR1 SGHAT and CDR2 FQNNGV.

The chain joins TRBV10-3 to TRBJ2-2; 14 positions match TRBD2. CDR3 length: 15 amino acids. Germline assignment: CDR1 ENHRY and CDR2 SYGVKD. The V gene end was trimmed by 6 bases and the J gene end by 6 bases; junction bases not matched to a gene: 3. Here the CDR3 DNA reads TGTGCCATCAGGGGGACTAGCGGGAGCCCCGGGGAGCTGTTTTTT. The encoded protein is CAIRGTSGSPGELFF.

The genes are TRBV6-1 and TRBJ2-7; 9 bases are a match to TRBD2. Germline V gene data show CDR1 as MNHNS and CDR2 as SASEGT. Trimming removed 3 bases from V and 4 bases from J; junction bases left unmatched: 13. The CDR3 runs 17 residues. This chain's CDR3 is CASSDPLTSGYAYEQYF. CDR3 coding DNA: TGTGCCAGCAGTGACCCACTGACTAGCGGTTATGCTTACGAGCAGTACTTC.

In DNA form, the CDR3 reads TGTGCCAGCAGCTTGGCTGGGGGGGTTTCTAGCACAGATACGCAGTATTTT. This codes for CASSLAGGVSSTDTQYF. The chain is built from TRBV5-6 and TRBJ2-3; 7 bases match TRBD2. CDR3 length equals 17 residues. Germline V gene sequence: CDR1 SGHDT, CDR2 YYEEEE. Trimming at V came to 0 bases and at J to 0 bases, leaving 7 bases not matched to a gene. The full variable domain, completed using reference TRBV5-6 and TRBJ2-3, is DAGVTQSPTHLIKTRGQQVTLRCSPKSGHDTVSWYQQALGQGPQFIFQYYEEEERQRGNFPDRFSGHQFPNYSSELNVNALLLGDSALYLCASSLAGGVSSTDTQYFGPGTRLTVL.

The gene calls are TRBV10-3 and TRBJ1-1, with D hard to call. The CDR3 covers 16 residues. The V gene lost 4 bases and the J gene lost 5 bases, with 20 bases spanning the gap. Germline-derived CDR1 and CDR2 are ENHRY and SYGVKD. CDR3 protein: CAISGRATGYGTEAFF. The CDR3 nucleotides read TGTGCCATCAGTGGACGGGCTACGGGATATGGAACTGAAGCTTTCTTT.

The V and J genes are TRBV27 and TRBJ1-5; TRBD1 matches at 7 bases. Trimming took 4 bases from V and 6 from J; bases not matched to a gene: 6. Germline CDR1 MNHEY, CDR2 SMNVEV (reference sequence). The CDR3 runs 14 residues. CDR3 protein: CASSSATGTQPQHF. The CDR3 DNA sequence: TGTGCCAGCAGTTCAGCGACAGGGACTCAGCCCCAGCATTTT.

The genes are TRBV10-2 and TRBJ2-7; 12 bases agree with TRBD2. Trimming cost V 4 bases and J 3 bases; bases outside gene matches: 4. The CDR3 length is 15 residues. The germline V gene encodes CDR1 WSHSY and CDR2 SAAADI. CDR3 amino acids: CASSVTSGRHYEQYF. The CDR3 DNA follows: TGCGCCAGCAGTGTTACTAGCGGGAGGCACTACGAGCAGTACTTC.

The CDR3 DNA follows: TGTGCCAGCAGCCCCGGGGAGGTCCACACTGAAGCTTTCTTT. Its protein is CASSPGEVHTEAFF. The chain joins TRBV9 to TRBJ1-1, with unresolved D. The CDR3 is 14 residues long. Germline V gene lookup returns CDR1 SGDLS and CDR2 YYNGEE. V was trimmed by 4 bases and J by 3 bases, leaving 13 bases between them.

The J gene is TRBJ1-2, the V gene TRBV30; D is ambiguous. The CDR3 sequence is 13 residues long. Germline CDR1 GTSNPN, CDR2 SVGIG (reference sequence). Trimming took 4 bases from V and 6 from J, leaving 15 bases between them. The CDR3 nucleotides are TGTGCCTGGATCAAGTTACGCGTTGATGGCTACACCTTC. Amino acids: CAWIKLRVDGYTF.

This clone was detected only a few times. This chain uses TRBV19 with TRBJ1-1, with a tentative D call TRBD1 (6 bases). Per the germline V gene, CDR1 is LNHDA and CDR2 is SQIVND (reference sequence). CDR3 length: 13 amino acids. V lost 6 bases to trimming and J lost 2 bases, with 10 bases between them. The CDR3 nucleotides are TGTGCCAGTAGCCTAGGGGGTAACACTGAAGCTTTCTTT. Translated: CASSLGGNTEAFF.

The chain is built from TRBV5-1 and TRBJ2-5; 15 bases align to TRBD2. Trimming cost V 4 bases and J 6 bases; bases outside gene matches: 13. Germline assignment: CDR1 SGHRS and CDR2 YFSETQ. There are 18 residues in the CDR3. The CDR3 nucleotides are TGCGCCAGCAGCGTAGGGACTAGCGGGGGGTCTGCTAGGAAGACCCAGTACTTC. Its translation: CASSVGTSGGSARKTQYF.

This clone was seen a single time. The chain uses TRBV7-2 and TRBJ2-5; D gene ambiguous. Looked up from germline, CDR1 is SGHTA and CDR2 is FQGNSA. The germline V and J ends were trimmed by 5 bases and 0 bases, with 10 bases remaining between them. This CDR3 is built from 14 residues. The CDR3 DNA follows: TGTGCCAGCAGCAAGACCTACAACCAAGAGACCCAGTACTTC. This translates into CASSKTYNQETQYF.

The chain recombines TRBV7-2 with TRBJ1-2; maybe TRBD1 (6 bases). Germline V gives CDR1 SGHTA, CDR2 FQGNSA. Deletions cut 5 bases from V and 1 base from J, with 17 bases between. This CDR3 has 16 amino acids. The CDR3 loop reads CASSTTREGGNYGYTF. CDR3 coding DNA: TGTGCCAGCAGCACCACCCGTGAGGGGGGTAACTATGGCTACACCTTC.

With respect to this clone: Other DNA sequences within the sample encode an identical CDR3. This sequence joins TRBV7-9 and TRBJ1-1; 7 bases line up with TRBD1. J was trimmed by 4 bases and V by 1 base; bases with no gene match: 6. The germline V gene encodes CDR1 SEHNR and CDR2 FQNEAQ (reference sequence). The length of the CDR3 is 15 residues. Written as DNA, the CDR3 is TGTGCCAGCAGCTTAGGGAGGGGGCGTGGCACTGAAGCTTTCTTT. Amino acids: CASSLGRGRGTEAFF.

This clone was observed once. DNA for the CDR3: TGCGCCAGCAGCCAAGGGGGACAGGAGATCTATGGCTACACCTTC. This gives the protein CASSQGGQEIYGYTF. The rearrangement uses TRBV4-3 and TRBJ1-2, with 8 nucleotides matching TRBD1. Trimming at V came to 1 base and at J to 4 bases, leaving 5 bases not matched to a gene. CDR1 and CDR2 from the germline V gene are LGHNA and YSLEER. The CDR3 loop spans 15 amino acids.

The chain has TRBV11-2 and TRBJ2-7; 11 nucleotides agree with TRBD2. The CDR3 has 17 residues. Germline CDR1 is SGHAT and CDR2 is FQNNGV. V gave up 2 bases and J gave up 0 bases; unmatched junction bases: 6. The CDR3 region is CASSLPLAGGTSYEQYF. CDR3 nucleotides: TGTGCCAGCAGCTTACCCCTAGCGGGAGGCACCTCCTACGAGCAGTACTTC.

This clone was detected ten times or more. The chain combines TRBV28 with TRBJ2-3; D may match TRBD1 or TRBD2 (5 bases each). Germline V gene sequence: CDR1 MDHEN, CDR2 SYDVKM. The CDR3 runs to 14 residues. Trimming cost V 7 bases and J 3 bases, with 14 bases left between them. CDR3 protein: CASMVRGGTDTQYF. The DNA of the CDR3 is TGTGCCAGCATGGTGAGGGGCGGAACAGATACGCAGTATTTT.

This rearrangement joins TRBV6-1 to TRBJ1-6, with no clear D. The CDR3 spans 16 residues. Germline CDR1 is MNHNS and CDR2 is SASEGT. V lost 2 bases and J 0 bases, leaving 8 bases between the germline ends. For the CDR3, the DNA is TGTGCCAGCAGTGAACACCAGAGCTCCTATAATTCACCCCTCCACTTT. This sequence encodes CASSEHQSSYNSPLHF.

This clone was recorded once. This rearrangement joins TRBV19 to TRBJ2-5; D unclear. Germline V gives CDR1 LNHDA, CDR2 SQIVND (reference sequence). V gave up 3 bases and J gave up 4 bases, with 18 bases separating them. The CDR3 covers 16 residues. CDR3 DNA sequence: TGTGCCAGTAGTATCTTAGGTACCCAGAGGCGAGAGACCCAGTACTTC. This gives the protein CASSILGTQRRETQYF.

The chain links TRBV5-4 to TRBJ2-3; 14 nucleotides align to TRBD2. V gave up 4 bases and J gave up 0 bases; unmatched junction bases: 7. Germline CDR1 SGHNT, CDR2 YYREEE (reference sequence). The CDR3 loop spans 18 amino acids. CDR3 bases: TGTGCCAGCAGCCCGACTAGCGGGAGGGCCCTCAGCACAGATACGCAGTATTTT. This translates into CASSPTSGRALSTDTQYF.

As DNA, the CDR3 is TGTGCTAGTGGTTTGCCTCCAGGGGATCCCTCCCATGAGCAGTTCTTC. Translation: CASGLPPGDPSHEQFF. V gene TRBV12-5 combines with J gene TRBJ2-1, with a weak D call TRBD1 (6 bases). V gave up 2 bases and J gave up 8 bases, with 19 bases separating them. Germline CDR1 is LGHNT and CDR2 is FRNRAP. CDR3 length: 16 amino acids.

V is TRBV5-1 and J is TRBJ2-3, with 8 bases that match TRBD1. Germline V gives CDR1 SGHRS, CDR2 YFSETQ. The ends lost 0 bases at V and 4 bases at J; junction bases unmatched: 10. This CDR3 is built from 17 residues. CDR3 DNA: TGCGCCAGCAGCTTGGGGATCGGGCAGGGGGCCTCAGATACGCAGTATTTT. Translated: CASSLGIGQGASDTQYF.

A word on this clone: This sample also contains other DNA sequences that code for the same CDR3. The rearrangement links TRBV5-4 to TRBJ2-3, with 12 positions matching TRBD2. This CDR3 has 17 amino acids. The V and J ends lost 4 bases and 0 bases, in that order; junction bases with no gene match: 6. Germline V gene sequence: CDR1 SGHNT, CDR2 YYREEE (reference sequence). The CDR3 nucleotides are TGTGCCAGCAGCCTTCGACTAGCGGGGGCGAGCACAGATACGCAGTATTTT. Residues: CASSLRLAGASTDTQYF. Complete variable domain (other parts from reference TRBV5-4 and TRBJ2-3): ETGVTQSPTHLIKTRGQQVTLRCSSQSGHNTVSWYQQALGQGPQFIFQYYREEENGRGNFPPRFSGLQFPNYSSELNVNALELDDSALYLCASSLRLAGASTDTQYFGPGTRLTVL.